Below, 2 T cell receptor beta chains from the same sample are listed, as sequenced in a study of CD8 T cells in ankylosing spondylitis. MiXCR was run by TCRdb on the 5' RACE reads, yielding one entry per CDR3 protein. This table has 200,000 to 250,000 distinct CDR3 sequences, 15% to 20% appearing once. For these receptors, no antigen is known. Study-wide points: Roughly eight highly homologous variants made up a TCR beta motif that seemed to typify ankylosing spondylitis blood.

The specimen was blood, either unsorted or a sorted T cell fraction (not recorded which). The source of these receptors is a male donor with ankylosing spondylitis.

This clonotype came up a few times. This chain uses TRBV5-1 with TRBJ1-1, with D maybe TRBD1 (5 bases). Germline lookup yields CDR1 SGHRS and CDR2 YFSETQ. The V and J ends lost 0 bases and 7 bases respectively, with 16 bases between them. CDR3 length equals 15 residues. This CDR3 reads CASSLGAGWEDEAFF. The CDR3 nucleotides read TGCGCCAGCAGCTTGGGGGCAGGGTGGGAGGATGAAGCTTTCTTT.

This clonotype has more than one count but fewer than ten. V gene TRBV27 combines with J gene TRBJ1-1, with a tentative D call TRBD1 (6 bases). The CDR3 runs to 14 residues. Trimming removed 2 bases at V and 5 bases at J, with 12 bases between. Germline lookup yields CDR1 MNHEY and CDR2 SMNVEV (reference sequence). CDR3 sequence: CASSLGGRVTEAFF. In DNA, the CDR3 is TGTGCCAGCAGTTTAGGGGGCAGGGTAACTGAAGCTTTCTTT.